This T cell receptor (beta chain) emerged from a study of tumor-infiltrating lymphocytes in primary liver carcinoma (dated by TCRdb to the late 2010s). In the study overall: The five patients, three men and two women aged 30 to 69 years, had hepatocellular carcinoma (four) or combined HCC and intrahepatic cholangiocarcinoma (one). The five patients had tumors of stage T1-T3 N0M0, with maximum diameters ranging from about 4 to 11 cm. Technical replicate repertoires showed high reproducibility, with mean shared-clone rates around 0.9 and correlation coefficients above 0.95. The 25 or so tumor region samples were profiled with Agilent mRNA microarrays so that TCRbeta repertoire diversity could be related to the local molecular phenotype. A total of around 35 specimens from 5 patients went through TCRbeta repertoire sequencing, namely 25 tumor regions, 5 adjacent noncancerous liver tissues and 5 peripheral blood samples. Across five regions of each liver tumor, along with adjacent normal tissue and blood, the study brought together TCRbeta repertoire sequencing, expression microarrays and whole-exome sequencing. Each sample produced about 3.5 to 7.13 million productive TCRbeta reads, and read depth showed no significant difference between tissue types.

The CDR3 spans 12 amino acids, including both terminal residues. Sequences SQVTM (CDR1) and ANQGSEA (CDR2) are obtained from the germline V gene. Without any cell sorting, total RNA and DNA were co-extracted from approximately 22-30 mg of bulk tissue using the AllPrep DNA/RNA mini kit. Between November 2015 and early 2016, about 5 patients in China with histopathologically diagnosed primary liver carcinoma had their tumors surgically resected. Patients had chronic HBV infection and were treatment-naive at sampling. Each tumor was sampled at five spatially separated regions: the tumor centre plus the superior, inferior, left-lateral and right-lateral poles. According to histology, viable tumor cells made up more than 80% of every tumor sample. Each fresh piece of tumor and adjacent tissue was cut in two, with one half stored in RNAlater at -80 degrees C and the other half sent for histology. A constant-region primer and ProtoScript II reverse transcriptase were used to reverse-transcribe TCRbeta-specific cDNA from roughly 500 ng total RNA. Construction of the TCRbeta libraries relied on three nested rounds of multiplex PCR, following a slightly modified ARM-PCR procedure. Each of the first two PCR rounds ran for approximately 10 cycles using multiplex TRBV1-TRBV30 forward primers together with a Cbeta reverse primer. Sample barcodes and Illumina adapters were attached in a final 25-cycle PCR using Deep VentR polymerase. Before sequencing, amplicons between 200 and 500 bp were purified from gel using a QIAquick gel extraction kit. An Illumina HiSeq 2500 was used to sequence the TCRbeta amplicons with 250-bp paired-end reads. Per the authors' processing: To recover full CDR3 sequences, reads were quality-trimmed using Trimmomatic v0.33 and paired reads were then merged using FLASH v1.2.11. MiGEC v1.2.1b assigned V, D and J germline segments to the rearranged TCRbeta sequences. VDJtools v1.0.0 computed clonotype statistics and Shannon-Wiener diversity indices. Except for diversity analysis, only each sample's 250 most abundant clonotypes were used in subsequent analyses to reduce sampling bias. TCRdb itself trimmed the public reads at Q25 with fastp, ran MiXCR and retained productive beta chains. Rows merge per CDR3 protein into single entries with the most common DNA and genes. V and J calls and clone size were set by TCRdb, not the authors. For this sample there are some 110,000 distinct CDR3 sequences; 80% to 85% appear just once. The ten biggest clones cover approximately 20% of the sample.

Study-wide conclusions, independent of this receptor: Because sequencing covered only the TCR beta chain and unpaired alpha chains were not captured, true repertoire diversity is likely underestimated. With just a few patients in the study, the authors point out that the findings should be validated in a larger study. Pairs of tumor regions showed greater repertoire overlap (mean approximately 35%) than tumor-adjacent pairs (17%) or tumor-blood pairs (approximately 15%), which is consistent with antigen-driven expansion. The top 250 clones made up a significantly larger repertoire fraction in tumors than in blood (p = 0.039). Only about 7.5-25% of top clones were found in all five regions of a tumor, suggesting spatial heterogeneity of tumor-infiltrating T cells. Bulk unsorted samples precluded comparing CD4+ and CD8+ T cell repertoires.

Of note for this clonotype: Its antigen is not yet known. In this CDR3 the conserved last residue, phenylalanine or tryptophan, is missing, so a read error is likely. No DNA is shown, since the ends of the CDR3 on it are uncertain; the CDR3 is the one TCRdb lists.

This TCR was sampled from a man aged 35 to 55 with primary liver carcinoma and hepatitis B virus infection. What was sequenced was liver tumor tissue from sampling region 3. What the cell subset or site label conveys for this sample: tumor region T3, left-lateral pole. In this chain, TRBV29-1 is recombined with TRBJ2-5. The CDR3 region: CSVLTSGETQYL.